Listed here are 27 T cell receptor beta chains from one sample, sequenced in a study of shared clonotypes between healthy human individuals. TCRdb's copy holds only in-frame clones and misses some; the assay was immunoSEQ multiplex PCR. The table includes roughly 1,600,000 clones, about 98.5% detected once. Material for sequencing was naive CD4+ T cells sorted from blood. Specified subset: CD45RA+ positively selected. The receptors were gathered from a man aged 25-45 years in good health.

This chain links TRBV11-2 with TRBJ2-3, with D possibly called TRBD1 or TRBD2 (5 bases each). The CDR3 has 15 amino acids. Looked up from germline, CDR1 is SGHAT and CDR2 is FQNNGV. Deletions cut 6 bases from V and 0 bases from J, with 13 bases between. CDR3 coding DNA: TGTGCCAGCAGTCCTTGGGACCCTAGCACAGATACGCAGTATTTT. Residues: CASSPWDPSTDTQYF.

J is TRBJ2-3 and V is TRBV4-3; 11 bases map to TRBD2. V was clipped by 2 bases and J by 5 bases; unmatched bases: 6. This CDR3 is built from 16 residues. Looked up from germline, CDR1 is LGHNA and CDR2 is YSLEER. Here the CDR3 DNA reads TGCGCCAGCAGCCAAAAGACAGGGACTAGCGGAGATACGCAGTATTTT. Its translation is CASSQKTGTSGDTQYF.

The V gene is TRBV28, the J gene TRBJ2-7, with D possibly TRBD1 on 6 matching bases. Germline assignment: CDR1 MDHEN and CDR2 SYDVKM. The CDR3 extends over 15 amino acids. V was trimmed by 5 bases and J by 0 bases, leaving 14 bases between them. CDR3 nucleotides: TGTGCCAGCAGTATACAGGGCCATGTCTCCTACGAGCAGTACTTC. Its protein product is CASSIQGHVSYEQYF.

V and J are TRBV9 and TRBJ2-5; D is uncertain. Trimming cost V 4 bases and J 5 bases, with 9 bases left between them. Per germline, CDR1 SGDLS and CDR2 YYNGEE. This CDR3 comprises 12 residues. The CDR3 here is CASSRTSETQYF. CDR3 DNA: TGTGCCAGCAGCCGAACGTCGGAGACCCAGTACTTC.

The chain carries TRBV27 and TRBJ2-7, with D perhaps matching TRBD2 (5 bases). Germline V gene sequence: CDR1 MNHEY, CDR2 SMNVEV (reference sequence). This CDR3 contains 14 residues. V gave up 3 bases and J gave up 3 bases, with 12 bases separating them. This CDR3 is CASSFRAGGYEQYF. In nucleotides, the CDR3 is TGTGCCAGCAGTTTTCGGGCAGGAGGCTACGAGCAGTACTTC.

This clone came up once. The chain is built from TRBV5-1 and TRBJ2-2; D is unresolved. Germline-derived CDR1 and CDR2 are SGHRS and YFSETQ. The CDR3 is 15 residues long. Trimming cost V 7 bases and J 2 bases, with 15 bases left between them. DNA for the CDR3: TGCGCCAGCGACTTGAGTGGCGGTAACACCGGGGAGCTGTTTTTT. Translation gives CASDLSGGNTGELFF.

The V gene is TRBV2, the J gene TRBJ2-5; D gene ambiguous. CDR3 length equals 13 residues. The ends were cut back, 3 bases at V and 0 bases at J, with 5 bases in the middle. CDR1 is SNHLY, CDR2 FYNNEI, per germline. CDR3: CASSELDQETQYF. The CDR3 DNA reads as TGTGCCAGCAGTGAGCTGGACCAAGAGACCCAGTACTTC.

As to this clone: The same CDR3 can be traced to other DNA sequences in this sample. The chain couples TRBV28 to TRBJ1-4; a possible D gene is TRBD1 (6 bases). CDR1 MDHEN and CDR2 SYDVKM come from the germline V gene. V shed 3 bases and J shed 8 bases, with 13 bases lying between them. This CDR3 contains 14 residues. The CDR3: CASSLGGLGEKLFF. CDR3 DNA sequence: TGTGCCAGCAGTTTGGGGGGGCTGGGAGAAAAACTGTTTTTT.

In DNA, the CDR3 is TGCGCCAGCAGCCAAGACCCCCAAAGCGGGAGGCCCACAGATACGCAGTATTTT. As protein: CASSQDPQSGRPTDTQYF. The chain recombines TRBV4-1 with TRBJ2-3, with TRBD2 matching 9 bases. This CDR3 contains 18 residues. Germline loops: CDR1 MGHRA, CDR2 YSYEKL. The V gene end was trimmed by 0 bases and the J gene end by 2 bases; junction bases not matched to a gene: 9.

The gene calls are TRBV18 and TRBJ2-7, with D perhaps matching TRBD1 (5 bases). The germline V and J ends were trimmed by 4 bases and 2 bases, with 12 bases remaining between them. The germline CDR1 and CDR2 sequences are KGHSH and LQKENI. The CDR3 extends over 14 amino acids. The CDR3 DNA reads TGTGCCAGCTCACTAACAGGTTTCACCTACGAGCAGTACTTC. Its protein is CASSLTGFTYEQYF.

This chain connects TRBV28 to TRBJ1-1; D gene ambiguous. CDR3 length: 11 residues. V lost 3 bases and J lost 3, with 2 bases in between. Germline V gene lookup returns CDR1 MDHEN and CDR2 SYDVKM. The CDR3 nucleotides read TGTGCCAGCAGTTTCTACACTGAAGCTTTCTTT. Protein product: CASSFYTEAFF.

The chain recombines TRBV7-9 with TRBJ2-7; 9 bases line up with TRBD2. After removal of 3 bases from V and 0 bases from J, the junction contained 9 bases not matched to a gene. Germline loops: CDR1 SEHNR, CDR2 FQNEAQ (reference sequence). The CDR3 loop spans 17 amino acids. The CDR3 here is CASSFGGGRGSSYEQYF. The CDR3 DNA follows: TGTGCCAGCAGCTTTGGTGGCGGGAGGGGAAGCTCCTACGAGCAGTACTTC. The whole variable domain, filled in from reference TRBV7-9 and TRBJ2-7, reads DTGVSQNPRHKITKRGQNVTFRCDPISEHNRLYWYRQTLGQGPEFLTYFQNEAQLEKSRLLSDRFSAERPKGSFSTLEIQRTEQGDSAMYLCASSFGGGRGSSYEQYFGPGTRLTVT.

The chain joins TRBV7-9 to TRBJ2-2; 8 positions match TRBD2. J lost 3 bases, V lost 6 bases, and 6 bases had no gene match. Germline V gene data show CDR1 as SEHNR and CDR2 as FQNEAQ (reference sequence). CDR3 length equals 15 residues. Here the CDR3 reads CASRQTSGYTGELFF. DNA for the CDR3: TGTGCCAGCAGACAAACTAGCGGCTACACCGGGGAGCTGTTTTTT. Complete variable domain (other parts from reference TRBV7-9 and TRBJ2-2): DTGVSQNPRHKITKRGQNVTFRCDPISEHNRLYWYRQTLGQGPEFLTYFQNEAQLEKSRLLSDRFSAERPKGSFSTLEIQRTEQGDSAMYLCASRQTSGYTGELFFGEGSRLTVL.

The chain carries TRBV18 and TRBJ2-2; no definite D call. The V end lost 5 bases, the J end lost 6 bases, and 16 bases lay between the germline ends. Germline assignment: CDR1 KGHSH and CDR2 LQKENI. CDR3 length equals 15 residues. DNA for the CDR3: TGTGCCAGCTCAATCTTCGAAACGGGTCCCGGGGAGCTGTTTTTT. Amino acids: CASSIFETGPGELFF.

The J gene is TRBJ1-4, the V gene TRBV5-1, with TRBD1 identical over 10 bases. Trimming at V came to 0 bases and at J to 15 bases, leaving 14 bases not matched to a gene. The CDR3 consists of 16 residues. Germline CDR1 is SGHRS and CDR2 is YFSETQ. CDR3 nucleotides: TGCGCCAGCAGCTTGGGACAGGGGGCTATACCGAACACTTTGTTTTTT. This codes for CASSLGQGAIPNTLFF.

V is TRBV14 and J is TRBJ2-2; D ambiguous. Germline V gives CDR1 SGHDN, CDR2 FVKESK. CDR3 length: 13 residues. Trimming shortened V by 2 bases and J by 7 bases, and 8 bases separated the two germline ends. In DNA form, the CDR3 reads TGTGCCAGCAGCCAACACCTCGGCGGGGAGCTGTTTTTT. Its protein product is CASSQHLGGELFF. Together with reference TRBV14 and TRBJ2-2, the CDR3 gives the full variable domain: EAGVTQFPSHSVIEKGQTVTLRCDPISGHDNLYWYRRVMGKEIKFLLHFVKESKQDESGMPNNRFLAERTGGTYSTLKVQPAELEDSGVYFCASSQHLGGELFFGEGSRLTVL.

The CDR3 is CASSPGPTSGSPGELFF. The CDR3 region has the DNA TGTGCCAGCAGCCCCGGGCCCACTAGCGGGAGTCCCGGGGAGCTGTTTTTT. The chain links TRBV7-3 to TRBJ2-2; 11 bases map to TRBD2. The length of the CDR3 is 17 residues. Germline V gives CDR1 SGHTA, CDR2 FQGTGA. J was trimmed by 6 bases and V by 5 bases; bases with no gene match: 11.

Remarks on this clone: Other DNA sequences in the sample encode the same CDR3. The CDR3 region has the DNA TGCGCCAGCAGCTTGGATCTCGCGTACAATGAGCAGTTCTTC. Protein product: CASSLDLAYNEQFF. This sequence joins TRBV5-1 and TRBJ2-1, with unresolved D. V lost 0 bases and J lost 4, with 8 bases in between. The length of the CDR3 is 14 residues. Per the germline V gene, CDR1 is SGHRS and CDR2 is YFSETQ.

This sequence joins TRBV9 and TRBJ2-3; D may correspond to TRBD1 or TRBD2 (5 bases each). The CDR3 totals 13 residues. V was pared by 0 bases and J by 7 bases, with 9 bases between. The germline gives CDR1 SGDLS, CDR2 YYNGEE. This CDR3 reads CASSVVGGNTQYF. The CDR3 DNA sequence: TGTGCCAGCAGCGTAGTTGGGGGAAATACGCAGTATTTT.

Concerning this clone itself: One end of the junction is discordant with germline, which a read error may explain. The J gene is TRBJ1-5, the V gene TRBV10-2; D not certain. The germline CDR1 and CDR2 sequences are WSHSY and SAAADI. This CDR3 has 15 amino acids. The CDR3 nucleotides are TGCGCCAGCAGTAACTGGGCGGAGGGCAAACAGCCCCAGCATTTT. Translating it yields CASSNWAEGKQPQHF.

In DNA, the CDR3 is TGTGCCAGTAGGGACCCGGGAGACACCTACGAGCAGTACTTC. Translated, it gives CASRDPGDTYEQYF. This chain uses TRBV19 with TRBJ2-7, with a tentative D call TRBD2 (6 bases). The germline V gene encodes CDR1 LNHDA and CDR2 SQIVND (reference sequence). This CDR3 contains 14 residues. The V gene lost 6 bases and the J gene lost 2 bases, with 14 bases spanning the gap.

The chain couples TRBV5-1 to TRBJ2-1; 8 nucleotides match TRBD2. The junction had 11 bases not matched to a gene; V was cut back by 0 bases and J by 0 bases. The germline V gene has CDR1 SGHRS and CDR2 YFSETQ. The CDR3 extends over 19 amino acids. The CDR3 coding sequence is TGCGCCAGCAGCTTGGTGGCGGGAGGCCTTACGAGCTCCTACAATGAGCAGTTCTTC. Protein: CASSLVAGGLTSSYNEQFF.

Concerning this clone: One end of the junction varies from germline; a read error may be responsible. The genes are TRBV11-2 and TRBJ2-1, with 12 bases identical to TRBD2. The CDR3 extends over 13 amino acids. CDR1 SGHAT and CDR2 FQNNGV come from the germline V gene. CDR3 loop: CASSPRTSGIVLF. The CDR3 coding sequence is TGTGCCAGCAGCCCCCGGACTAGCGGGATCGTACTCTTC.

Comments on this clone: The same CDR3 can be traced to other DNA sequences in this sample. This chain uses TRBV29-1 with TRBJ2-1; D gene ambiguous. The length of the CDR3 is 10 residues. Germline assignment: CDR1 SQVTM and CDR2 ANQGSEA. Trimming took 5 bases from V and 9 from J, leaving 8 bases between them. The CDR3 loop is CSVSRGEQFF. The CDR3 DNA is TGCAGCGTTTCCCGCGGTGAGCAGTTCTTC.

The V call is TRBV6-1, the J call TRBJ2-6; D unclear. The CDR3 consists of 14 residues. Per the germline V gene, CDR1 is MNHNS and CDR2 is SASEGT. V lost 4 bases, J lost 0 bases, and 4 bases lay in between. CDR3 nucleotides: TGTGCCAGCAGTGTCGTCTCTGGGGCCAACGTCCTGACTTTC. Its translation: CASSVVSGANVLTF.

This rearrangement joins TRBV10-1 to TRBJ1-4, with D maybe TRBD1 (6 bases). From germline, CDR1 is WNHNN and CDR2 SYGVQD (reference sequence). This CDR3 comprises 15 residues. V lost 3 bases to trimming and J lost 5 bases, with 13 bases between them. The CDR3 loop is CASSDGGGPNEKLFF. The CDR3 region has the DNA TGCGCCAGCAGTGACGGGGGGGGGCCGAATGAAAAACTGTTTTTT.

V is TRBV14 and J is TRBJ2-7, with 9 bases lining up with TRBD1. CDR1 and CDR2 (germline): SGHDN, FVKESK. This CDR3 has 14 residues. V shed 4 bases and J 3 bases; nucleotides not matched to a gene: 4. This CDR3 reads CASSRDRVDYEQYF. CDR3 nucleotide sequence: TGTGCCAGCAGCCGGGACAGGGTGGACTACGAGCAGTACTTC.